The 21 T cell receptor beta chains presented below share a single source sample, sequenced in a study of a mutant IDH1 vaccine in newly diagnosed glioma. Time point indicated: baseline, week 1 (first vaccination visit). Noted treatment: pre-vaccination baseline after standard-of-care therapy. Sequenced by immunoSEQ multiplex PCR; TCRdb stores in-frame clones only, minus some. The sample records nearly 70,000 clones, approximately 79% being singletons. Sequencing was performed on PBMCs, taken from a glioma patient treated with radiotherapy, temozolomide or both. These receptors were obtained from a man between 50 and 59 years old with glioma.

This chain uses TRBV5-1 with TRBJ1-1; 10 nucleotides line up with TRBD1. This CDR3 has 16 residues. Germline CDR1 reads SGHRS; CDR2 reads YFSETQ. J gave up 0 bases and V 4 bases, and 6 bases lay outside the gene matches. CDR3: CASSGGQGVMNTEAFF. The CDR3 bases are TGCGCCAGCAGCGGTGGACAGGGGGTCATGAACACTGAAGCTTTCTTT.

This chain links TRBV10-2 with TRBJ1-2; D gene unclear. The CDR3 spans 14 residues. V dropped 2 bases and J dropped 6 bases, with 13 bases sitting between them. CDR1 WSHSY and CDR2 SAAADI come from the germline V gene. CDR3 DNA sequence: TGCGCCAGCAGTGAGGCCACCGCGGTCGATGGCTACACCTTC. Protein product: CASSEATAVDGYTF.

The chain combines TRBV18 with TRBJ2-1; no definite D call. This CDR3 is built from 17 residues. V was cut by 6 bases and J by 3 bases, with 21 bases left in between. Germline V lookup: CDR1 KGHSH, CDR2 LQKENI. Written as DNA, the CDR3 is TGTGCCAGCTCGGTGAATCAGGTCTTTGGGGACTACAATGAGCAGTTCTTC. Its protein product is CASSVNQVFGDYNEQFF.

The chain combines TRBV19 with TRBJ1-5; D might be TRBD1 (5 bases). The CDR3 loop spans 12 amino acids. CDR1 is LNHDA and CDR2 is SQIVND in the germline V gene (reference sequence). Trimming stripped 7 bases from V and 3 bases from J, with 7 bases between. The CDR3 protein is CASKQANQPQHF. CDR3 bases: TGTGCCAGTAAACAGGCCAATCAGCCCCAGCATTTT. The whole variable domain, remainder taken from reference TRBV19 and TRBJ1-5, is DGGITQSPKYLFRKEGQNVTLSCEQNLNHDAMYWYRQDPGQGLRLIYYSQIVNDFQKGDIAEGYSVSREKKESFPLTVTSAQKNPTAFYLCASKQANQPQHFGDGTRLSIL.

The gene calls are TRBV6-1 and TRBJ1-5; D is perhaps TRBD1 (5 bases). The germline V and J ends were trimmed by 0 bases and 4 bases, with 7 bases remaining between them. Germline CDR1 MNHNS, CDR2 SASEGT. The CDR3 totals 14 residues. The CDR3, as DNA: TGTGCCAGCAGTGAAGCGGGGACTAATCAGCCCCAGCATTTT. Its translation is CASSEAGTNQPQHF.

The V gene is TRBV28, the J gene TRBJ2-7; 8 nucleotides match TRBD2. CDR3 length equals 15 residues. Germline-derived CDR1 and CDR2 are MDHEN and SYDVKM. V lost 4 bases to trimming and J lost 9 bases; unmatched junction nucleotides: 14. CDR3 coding DNA: TGTGCCAGCAGTTCCCAAGCGGGGGCCCCTTCCGTGCAGTACTTC. Its translation is CASSSQAGAPSVQYF.

This clone was detected only once. The gene calls are TRBV7-9 and TRBJ1-2, with 7 bases that match TRBD1. With V trimmed by 1 base and J by 3 bases, 8 bases remained unmatched. CDR1 SEHNR and CDR2 FQNEAQ come from the germline V gene (reference sequence). The CDR3 sequence is 16 residues long. The CDR3: CASSLGGWDRDYGYTF. DNA of the CDR3: TGTGCCAGCAGCTTAGGGGGTTGGGACAGAGACTATGGCTACACCTTC.

The chain uses TRBV19 and TRBJ1-5; no definite D call. Germline V CDR1 and CDR2: LNHDA, SQIVND (reference sequence). CDR3 length: 14 amino acids. V was trimmed by 3 bases and J by 6 bases, leaving 12 bases between them. The CDR3 coding sequence is TGTGCCAGTAGTATTGACCAGGAACCTCAGCCCCAGCATTTT. As protein: CASSIDQEPQPQHF. Based on the CDR3 plus reference TRBV19 and TRBJ1-5, the full variable domain is DGGITQSPKYLFRKEGQNVTLSCEQNLNHDAMYWYRQDPGQGLRLIYYSQIVNDFQKGDIAEGYSVSREKKESFPLTVTSAQKNPTAFYLCASSIDQEPQPQHFGDGTRLSIL.

CDR3 amino acids: CASSRQGSTFF. CDR3 bases: TGTGCCAGCTCTCGACAGGGGAGCACTTTCTTT. V gene TRBV18 combines with J gene TRBJ1-1; TRBD1 agrees at 8 bases. The germline V gene has CDR1 KGHSH and CDR2 LQKENI. The CDR3 has 11 amino acids. Losses at the gene ends were 6 bases for V and 12 bases for J; bases not matched to a gene: 6.

This clone has only one observation. V is TRBV6-4 and J is TRBJ2-6, with TRBD2 matching over 7 bases. The junction had 9 bases not matched to a gene; V was cut back by 4 bases and J by 0 bases. There are 18 residues in the CDR3. The V gene's germline CDR1 is MRHNA and CDR2 SNTAGT. The CDR3 here is CASSAAGEAGSGANVLTF. CDR3 DNA sequence: TGTGCCAGCAGTGCTGCGGGGGAGGCTGGCTCTGGGGCCAACGTCCTGACTTTC.

This clone has more than one count but fewer than ten. The chain joins TRBV9 to TRBJ2-3, with D possibly being TRBD2 (7 bases). The CDR3 loop spans 14 amino acids. The V gene lost 2 bases and the J gene lost 2 bases, with 9 bases spanning the gap. CDR1 and CDR2 from the germline V gene are SGDLS and YYNGEE. CDR3 amino acids: CASSVRGATDTQYF. CDR3 DNA: TGTGCCAGCAGCGTCCGGGGGGCCACAGATACGCAGTATTTT.

This sequence joins TRBV28 and TRBJ2-1; 9 positions match TRBD2. Trimming took 6 bases from V and 5 from J; bases not matched to a gene: 14. The germline CDR1 and CDR2 sequences are MDHEN and SYDVKM. CDR3 length equals 17 residues. The CDR3 DNA sequence: TGTGCCAGCAGCCCCGTTGGGTCTAGCGGGACCCACAATGAGCAGTTCTTC. As protein: CASSPVGSSGTHNEQFF.

The genes are TRBV11-3 and TRBJ2-1; 10 nucleotides match TRBD1. Germline lookup yields CDR1 SGHNT and CDR2 YENEEA. This CDR3 contains 15 residues. Trimming cost V 5 bases and J 7 bases; bases outside gene matches: 8. As DNA, the CDR3 is TGTGCCAGCAGCCCCCGACAGGGGGCACGTAATGAGCAGTTCTTC. This codes for CASSPRQGARNEQFF.

The CDR3 nucleotides read TGTGCCAGCAGCGTAGAGGCTAGCGGGGGGGGCTACGAGCAGTACTTC. Amino acid sequence: CASSVEASGGGYEQYF. This chain links TRBV9 with TRBJ2-7, with TRBD2 identical over 12 bases. V gave up 0 bases and J gave up 3 bases; unmatched junction bases: 4. This CDR3 is 16 amino acids long. Per the germline V gene, CDR1 is SGDLS and CDR2 is YYNGEE. Complete variable domain (other parts from reference TRBV9 and TRBJ2-7): DSGVTQTPKHLITATGQRVTLRCSPRSGDLSVYWYQQSLDQGLQFLIQYYNGEERAKGNILERFSAQQFPDLHSELNLSSLELGDSALYFCASSVEASGGGYEQYFGPGTRLTVT.

This clone was counted only a few times. The rearrangement links TRBV6-5 to TRBJ1-1, with D perhaps matching TRBD1 (5 bases). This CDR3 spans 13 amino acids. Trimming removed 4 bases from V and 7 bases from J, with 13 bases in between. Germline V gene lookup returns CDR1 MNHEY and CDR2 SVGAGI. CDR3 region: CASSSNGGFEAFF. CDR3 sequence (DNA): TGTGCCAGCAGTTCCAACGGGGGGTTTGAAGCTTTCTTT.

The gene calls are TRBV18 and TRBJ2-6, with D possibly being TRBD1 or TRBD2 (5 bases each). The CDR3 loop spans 17 amino acids. Trimming left V 2 bases short and J 0 bases short, with 11 bases between. Germline values: CDR1 KGHSH, CDR2 LQKENI. The chain's CDR3 is CASSPEGPLSGANVLTF. CDR3 sequence (DNA): TGTGCCAGCTCACCAGAGGGACCGCTCTCTGGGGCCAACGTCCTGACTTTC.

The rearrangement uses TRBV2 and TRBJ2-3; D assignment may be TRBD1 or TRBD2 (6 bases each). Germline V lookup: CDR1 SNHLY, CDR2 FYNNEI. This CDR3 is 14 amino acids long. V was pared by 8 bases and J by 5 bases, with 17 bases between. In DNA, the CDR3 is TGTGCCAGCGATTCGGGACTCAGGGGAGATACGCAGTATTTT. Translating it yields CASDSGLRGDTQYF.

The V call is TRBV2, the J call TRBJ2-7, with D possibly TRBD1 on 6 matching bases. V was clipped by 11 bases and J by 6 bases, with 20 bases between them. The germline gives CDR1 SNHLY, CDR2 FYNNEI. The CDR3 is 13 residues long. The CDR3 region has the DNA TGTGCCGTAGGCCGGGACACCTCTGGCGAGCAGTACTTC. It yields the protein CAVGRDTSGEQYF.

The CDR3 region is CASGLRGEGGETQYF. The CDR3 DNA reads TGTGCCAGCGGCCTTAGAGGGGAGGGGGGAGAGACCCAGTACTTC. V usage is TRBV5-4 and J usage is TRBJ2-5; TRBD2 is a possible D gene (7 bases). Germline assignment: CDR1 SGHNT and CDR2 YYREEE (reference sequence). Trimming took 7 bases from V and 4 from J, leaving 20 bases between them. The CDR3 sequence is 15 residues long.

The rearrangement joins TRBV19 to TRBJ1-2, with 7 bases aligning to TRBD1. The germline V gene has CDR1 LNHDA and CDR2 SQIVND (reference sequence). The CDR3 is 13 residues long. The junction had 8 bases not matched to a gene; V was cut back by 6 bases and J by 7 bases. The CDR3 is CASRPTGLGGYTF. The DNA of the CDR3 is TGTGCCAGTAGGCCGACAGGGTTGGGTGGCTACACCTTC.

The chain is built from TRBV7-9 and TRBJ2-7; D might be TRBD2 (6 bases). The germline V gene has CDR1 SEHNR and CDR2 FQNEAQ (reference sequence). The length of the CDR3 is 14 residues. Trimming took 3 bases from V and 5 from J, leaving 14 bases between them. CDR3 bases: TGTGCCAGCAGCTTCCAGGGAGGTTGGGACGAGCAGTACTTC. Protein: CASSFQGGWDEQYF.